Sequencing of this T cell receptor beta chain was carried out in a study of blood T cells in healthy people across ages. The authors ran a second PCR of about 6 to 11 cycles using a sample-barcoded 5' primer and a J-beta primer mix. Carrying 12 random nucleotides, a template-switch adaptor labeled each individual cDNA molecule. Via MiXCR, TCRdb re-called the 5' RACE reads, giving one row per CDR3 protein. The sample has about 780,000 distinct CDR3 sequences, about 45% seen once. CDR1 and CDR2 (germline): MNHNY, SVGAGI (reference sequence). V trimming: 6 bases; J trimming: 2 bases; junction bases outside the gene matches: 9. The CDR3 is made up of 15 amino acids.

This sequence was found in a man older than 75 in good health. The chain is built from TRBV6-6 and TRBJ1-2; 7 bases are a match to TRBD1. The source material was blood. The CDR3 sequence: CASSRSTGWNYGYTF. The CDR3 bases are TGTGCCAGCAGCCGGTCGACAGGGTGGAACTATGGCTACACCTTC.